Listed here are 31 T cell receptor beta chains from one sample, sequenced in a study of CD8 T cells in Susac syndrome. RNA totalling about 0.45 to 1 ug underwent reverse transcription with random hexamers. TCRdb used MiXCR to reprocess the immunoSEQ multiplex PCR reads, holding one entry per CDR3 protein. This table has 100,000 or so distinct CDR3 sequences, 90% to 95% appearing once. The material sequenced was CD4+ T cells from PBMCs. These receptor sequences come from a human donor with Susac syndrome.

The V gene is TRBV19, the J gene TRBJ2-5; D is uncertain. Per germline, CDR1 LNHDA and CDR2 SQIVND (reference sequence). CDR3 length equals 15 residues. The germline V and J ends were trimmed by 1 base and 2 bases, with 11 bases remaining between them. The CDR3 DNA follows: TGTGCCAGTAGTATAGGCCCCACAGTTCAAGAGACCCAGTACTTC. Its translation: CASSIGPTVQETQYF.

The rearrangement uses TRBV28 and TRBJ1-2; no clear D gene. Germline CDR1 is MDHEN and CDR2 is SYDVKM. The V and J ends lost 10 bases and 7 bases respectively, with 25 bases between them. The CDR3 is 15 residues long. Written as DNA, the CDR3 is TGTGCCACTCCCGTAGGCCCCAAAGGTGTAGGTGGCTACACCTTC. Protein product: CATPVGPKGVGGYTF.

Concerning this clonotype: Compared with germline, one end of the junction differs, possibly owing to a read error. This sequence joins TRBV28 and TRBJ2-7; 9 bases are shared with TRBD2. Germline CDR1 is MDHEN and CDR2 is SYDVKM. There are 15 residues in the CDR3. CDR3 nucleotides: TGTGCCAGCAGCCGCAGCGGGGGGCTCTCCAACGAGCAGTACTTC. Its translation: CASSRSGGLSNEQYF.

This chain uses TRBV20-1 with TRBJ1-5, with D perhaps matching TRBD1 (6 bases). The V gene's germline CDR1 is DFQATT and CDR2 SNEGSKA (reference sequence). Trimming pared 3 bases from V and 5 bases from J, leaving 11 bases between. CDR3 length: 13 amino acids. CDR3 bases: TGCAGTGCTAGCCGGGACACGCATCAGCCCCAGCATTTT. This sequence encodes CSASRDTHQPQHF.

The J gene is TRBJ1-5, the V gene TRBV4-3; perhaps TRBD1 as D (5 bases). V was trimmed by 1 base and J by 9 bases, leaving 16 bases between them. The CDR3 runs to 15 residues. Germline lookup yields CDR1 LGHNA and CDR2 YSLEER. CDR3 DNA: TGCGCCAGCAGCCAAGGACTAAGGGGAGGTGGGCCCCAGCATTTT. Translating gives CASSQGLRGGGPQHF.

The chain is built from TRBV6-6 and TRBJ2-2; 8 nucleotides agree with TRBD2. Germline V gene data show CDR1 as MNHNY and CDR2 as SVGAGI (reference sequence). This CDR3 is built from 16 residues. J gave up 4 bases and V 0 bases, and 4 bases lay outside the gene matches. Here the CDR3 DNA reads TGTGCCAGCAGTTACTCCGGGACTAGAGGCACCGGGGAGCTGTTTTTT. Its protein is CASSYSGTRGTGELFF.

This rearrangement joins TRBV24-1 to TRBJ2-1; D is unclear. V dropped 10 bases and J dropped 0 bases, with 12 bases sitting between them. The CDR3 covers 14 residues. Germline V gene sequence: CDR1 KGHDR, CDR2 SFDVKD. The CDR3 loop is CATGWGSSYNEQFF. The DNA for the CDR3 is TGTGCCACTGGGTGGGGAAGCTCCTACAATGAGCAGTTCTTC.

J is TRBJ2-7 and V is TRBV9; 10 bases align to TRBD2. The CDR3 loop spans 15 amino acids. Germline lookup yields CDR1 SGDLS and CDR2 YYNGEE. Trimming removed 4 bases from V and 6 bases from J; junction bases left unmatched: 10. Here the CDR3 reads CASSPRTSGGAEQYF. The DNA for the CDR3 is TGTGCCAGCAGCCCAAGGACTAGCGGCGGGGCCGAGCAGTACTTC. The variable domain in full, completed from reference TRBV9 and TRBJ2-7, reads DSGVTQTPKHLITATGQRVTLRCSPRSGDLSVYWYQQSLDQGLQFLIQYYNGEERAKGNILERFSAQQFPDLHSELNLSSLELGDSALYFCASSPRTSGGAEQYFGPGTRLTVT.

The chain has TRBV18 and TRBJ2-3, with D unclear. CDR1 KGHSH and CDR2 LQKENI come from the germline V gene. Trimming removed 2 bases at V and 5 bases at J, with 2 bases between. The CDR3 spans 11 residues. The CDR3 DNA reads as TGTGCCAGCTCACCAATAGATACGCAGTATTTT. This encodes CASSPIDTQYF. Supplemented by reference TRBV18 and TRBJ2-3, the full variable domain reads NAGVMQNPRHLVRRRGQEARLRCSPMKGHSHVYWYRQLPEEGLKFMVYLQKENIIDESGMPKERFSAEFPKEGPSILRIQQVVRGDSAAYFCASSPIDTQYFGPGTRLTVL.

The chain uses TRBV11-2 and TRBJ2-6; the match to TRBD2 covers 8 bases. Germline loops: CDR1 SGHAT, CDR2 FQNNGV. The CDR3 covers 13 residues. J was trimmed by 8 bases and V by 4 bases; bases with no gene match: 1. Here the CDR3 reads CASSSGGTNVLTF. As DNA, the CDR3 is TGTGCCAGCAGCTCGGGGGGGACCAACGTCCTGACTTTC.

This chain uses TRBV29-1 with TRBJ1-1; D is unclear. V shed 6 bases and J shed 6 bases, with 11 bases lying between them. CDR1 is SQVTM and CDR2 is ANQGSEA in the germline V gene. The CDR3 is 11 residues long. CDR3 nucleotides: TGCAGCGTCGCGATTAGCGCTGAAGCTTTCTTT. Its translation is CSVAISAEAFF.

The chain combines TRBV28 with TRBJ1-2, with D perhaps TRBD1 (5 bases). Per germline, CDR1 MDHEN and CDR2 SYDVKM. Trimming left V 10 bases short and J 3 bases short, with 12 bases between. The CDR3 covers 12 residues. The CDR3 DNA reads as TGTGCCATCTACGGGACTCACTATGGCTACACCTTC. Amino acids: CAIYGTHYGYTF.

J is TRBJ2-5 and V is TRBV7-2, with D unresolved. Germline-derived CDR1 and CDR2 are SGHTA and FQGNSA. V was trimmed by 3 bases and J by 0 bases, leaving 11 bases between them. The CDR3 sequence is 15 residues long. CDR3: CASSFGSQNQETQYF. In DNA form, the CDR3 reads TGTGCCAGCAGCTTTGGTAGTCAAAACCAAGAGACCCAGTACTTC.

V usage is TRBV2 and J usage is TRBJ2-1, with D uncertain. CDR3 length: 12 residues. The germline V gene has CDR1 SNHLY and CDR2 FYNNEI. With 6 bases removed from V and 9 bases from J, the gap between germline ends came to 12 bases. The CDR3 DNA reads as TGTGCCAGCAGGGCGCTTAGTGGTGAGCAGTTCTTC. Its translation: CASRALSGEQFF.

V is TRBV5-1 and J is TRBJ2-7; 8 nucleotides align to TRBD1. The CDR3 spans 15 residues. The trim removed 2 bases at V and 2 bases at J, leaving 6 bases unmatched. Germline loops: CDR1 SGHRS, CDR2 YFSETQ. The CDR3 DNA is TGCGCCAGCAGCTTAGGGACAGGTCCCACCTACGAGCAGTACTTC. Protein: CASSLGTGPTYEQYF.

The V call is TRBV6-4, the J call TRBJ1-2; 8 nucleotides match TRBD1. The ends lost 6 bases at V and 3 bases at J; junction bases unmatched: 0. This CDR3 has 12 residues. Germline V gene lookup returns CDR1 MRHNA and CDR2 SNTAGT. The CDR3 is CASRDRDYGYTF. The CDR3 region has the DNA TGTGCCAGCAGGGACAGGGACTATGGCTACACCTTC.

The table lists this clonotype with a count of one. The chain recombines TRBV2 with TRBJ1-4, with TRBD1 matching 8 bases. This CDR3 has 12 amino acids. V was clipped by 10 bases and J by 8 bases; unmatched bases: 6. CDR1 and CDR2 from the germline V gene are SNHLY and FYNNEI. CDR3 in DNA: TGTGCCACCAAGACAGGGGCGGAAAAACTGTTTTTT. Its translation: CATKTGAEKLFF. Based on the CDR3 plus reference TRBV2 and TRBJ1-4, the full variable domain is EPEVTQTPSHQVTQMGQEVILRCVPISNHLYFYWYRQILGQKVEFLVSFYNNEISEKSEIFDDQFSVERPDGSNFTLKIRSTKLEDSAMYFCATKTGAEKLFFGSGTQLSVL.

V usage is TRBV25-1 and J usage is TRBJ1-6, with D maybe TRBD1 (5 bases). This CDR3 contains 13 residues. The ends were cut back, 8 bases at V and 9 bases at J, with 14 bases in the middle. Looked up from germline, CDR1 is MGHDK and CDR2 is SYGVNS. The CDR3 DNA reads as TGTGCCAGCGGGGGTACAGAGTTTTCACCCCTCCACTTT. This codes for CASGGTEFSPLHF.

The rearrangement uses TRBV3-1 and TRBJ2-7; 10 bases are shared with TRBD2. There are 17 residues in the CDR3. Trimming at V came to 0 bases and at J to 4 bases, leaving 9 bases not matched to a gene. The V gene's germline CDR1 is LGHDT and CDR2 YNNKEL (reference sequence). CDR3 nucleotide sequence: TGTGCCAGCAGCCAAGATCGCCTGGGACTAGCGAGGTACGAGCAGTACTTC. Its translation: CASSQDRLGLARYEQYF.

For the CDR3, the DNA is TGTGCCAGCAGCTTAGGGGTCAGGGGCGGCTCACCCCTCCACTTT. Translated: CASSLGVRGGSPLHF. The chain carries TRBV13 and TRBJ1-6, with D possibly matching TRBD1 (6 bases). Germline assignment: CDR1 PRHDT and CDR2 FYEKMQ (reference sequence). V lost 0 bases and J 10 bases, leaving 13 bases between the germline ends. This CDR3 region has 15 residues.

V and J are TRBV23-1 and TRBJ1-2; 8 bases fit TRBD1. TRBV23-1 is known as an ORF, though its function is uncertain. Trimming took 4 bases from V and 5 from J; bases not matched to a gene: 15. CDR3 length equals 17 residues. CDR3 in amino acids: CASSRPGQAPGRYGYTF. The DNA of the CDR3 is TGCGCCAGCAGTCGCCCGGGACAGGCCCCCGGGCGGTATGGCTACACCTTC.

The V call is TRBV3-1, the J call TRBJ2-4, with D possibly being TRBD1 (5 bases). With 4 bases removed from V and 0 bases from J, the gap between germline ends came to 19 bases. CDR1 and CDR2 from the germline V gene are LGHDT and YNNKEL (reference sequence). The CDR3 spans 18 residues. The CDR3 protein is CASSPYARQPKAKNIQYF. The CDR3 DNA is TGTGCCAGCAGCCCTTATGCCAGACAGCCTAAAGCCAAAAACATTCAGTACTTC.

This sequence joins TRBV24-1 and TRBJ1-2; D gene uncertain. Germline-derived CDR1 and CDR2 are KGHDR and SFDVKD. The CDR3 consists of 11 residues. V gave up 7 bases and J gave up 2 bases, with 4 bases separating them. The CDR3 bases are TGTGCCACCAGGGACAACTATGGCTACACCTTC. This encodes CATRDNYGYTF.

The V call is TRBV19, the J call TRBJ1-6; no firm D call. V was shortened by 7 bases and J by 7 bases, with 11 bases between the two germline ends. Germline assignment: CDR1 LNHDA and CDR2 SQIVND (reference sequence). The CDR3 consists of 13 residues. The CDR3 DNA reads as TGTGCCAGTAACGGCAACCGGAATTCACCCCTCCACTTT. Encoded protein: CASNGNRNSPLHF. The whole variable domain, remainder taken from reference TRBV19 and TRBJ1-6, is DGGITQSPKYLFRKEGQNVTLSCEQNLNHDAMYWYRQDPGQGLRLIYYSQIVNDFQKGDIAEGYSVSREKKESFPLTVTSAQKNPTAFYLCASNGNRNSPLHFGNGTRLTVT.

Here the CDR3 DNA reads TGCGCCAGCAGCTGGCGGACTGCCACAGATACGCAGTATTTT. It yields the protein CASSWRTATDTQYF. The chain is built from TRBV5-1 and TRBJ2-3; the D gene is possibly TRBD2 (5 bases). Trimming took 3 bases from V and 2 from J, leaving 10 bases between them. The CDR3 loop spans 14 amino acids. Germline-derived CDR1 and CDR2 are SGHRS and YFSETQ.

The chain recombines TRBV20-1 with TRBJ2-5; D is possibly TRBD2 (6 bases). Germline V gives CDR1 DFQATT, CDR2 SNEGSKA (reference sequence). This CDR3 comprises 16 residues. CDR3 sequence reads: CSPHSGETADEETQYF. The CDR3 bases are TGCAGCCCCCACTCGGGGGAGACTGCCGACGAAGAGACCCAGTACTTC.

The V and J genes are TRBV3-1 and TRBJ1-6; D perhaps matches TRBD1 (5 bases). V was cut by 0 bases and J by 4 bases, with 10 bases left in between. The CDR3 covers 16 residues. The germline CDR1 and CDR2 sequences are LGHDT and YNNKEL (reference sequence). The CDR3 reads CASSQDYTGYNSPLHF. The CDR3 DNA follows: TGTGCCAGCAGCCAAGATTACACAGGTTATAATTCACCCCTCCACTTT.

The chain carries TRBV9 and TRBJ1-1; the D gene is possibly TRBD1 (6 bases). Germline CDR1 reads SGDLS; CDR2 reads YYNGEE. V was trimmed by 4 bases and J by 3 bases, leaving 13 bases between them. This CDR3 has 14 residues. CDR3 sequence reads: CASSRRGVDTEAFF. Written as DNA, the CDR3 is TGTGCCAGCAGCCGCAGGGGTGTGGACACTGAAGCTTTCTTT.

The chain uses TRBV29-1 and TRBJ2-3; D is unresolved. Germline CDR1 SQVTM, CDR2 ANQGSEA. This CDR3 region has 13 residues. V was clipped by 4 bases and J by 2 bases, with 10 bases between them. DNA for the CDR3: TGCAGCGTTGTTCTGGAAAACACAGATACGCAGTATTTT. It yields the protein CSVVLENTDTQYF.

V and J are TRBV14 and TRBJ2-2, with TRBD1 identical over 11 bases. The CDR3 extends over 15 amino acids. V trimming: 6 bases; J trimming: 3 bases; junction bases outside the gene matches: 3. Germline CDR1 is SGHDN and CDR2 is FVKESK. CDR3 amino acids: CASSRDRGDTGELFF. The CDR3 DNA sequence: TGTGCCAGCAGTCGGGACAGGGGGGACACCGGGGAGCTGTTTTTT.

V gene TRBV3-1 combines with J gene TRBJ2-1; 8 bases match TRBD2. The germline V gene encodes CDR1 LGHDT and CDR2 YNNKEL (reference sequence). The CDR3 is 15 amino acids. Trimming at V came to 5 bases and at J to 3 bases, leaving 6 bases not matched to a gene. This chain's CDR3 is CASSLSGGNYNEQFF. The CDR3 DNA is TGTGCCAGCAGCTTAAGCGGGGGTAACTACAATGAGCAGTTCTTC.